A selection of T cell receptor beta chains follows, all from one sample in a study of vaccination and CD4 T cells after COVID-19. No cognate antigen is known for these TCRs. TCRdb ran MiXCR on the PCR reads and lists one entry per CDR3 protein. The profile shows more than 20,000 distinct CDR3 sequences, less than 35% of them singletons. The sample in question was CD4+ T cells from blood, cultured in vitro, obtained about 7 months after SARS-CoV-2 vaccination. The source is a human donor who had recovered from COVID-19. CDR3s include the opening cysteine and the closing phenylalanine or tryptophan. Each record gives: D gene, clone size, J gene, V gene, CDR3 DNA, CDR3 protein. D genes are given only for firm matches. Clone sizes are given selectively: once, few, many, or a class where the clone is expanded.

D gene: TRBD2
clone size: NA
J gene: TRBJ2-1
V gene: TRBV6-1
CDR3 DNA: TGTGCCAGCAGGGGACTAGCGGGCAATGAGCAGTTCTTC
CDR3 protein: CASRGLAGNEQFF

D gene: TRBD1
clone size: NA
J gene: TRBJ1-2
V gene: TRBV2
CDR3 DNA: TGTGCCAGCAGTGAAGGGACAGGATGGAGCTATGGCTACACCTTC
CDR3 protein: CASSEGTGWSYGYTF

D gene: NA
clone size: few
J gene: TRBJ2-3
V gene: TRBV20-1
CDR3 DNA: TGCAGTGCTAGAGATTCCAGGGGTGGAGATACGCAGTATTTT
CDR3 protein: CSARDSRGGDTQYF

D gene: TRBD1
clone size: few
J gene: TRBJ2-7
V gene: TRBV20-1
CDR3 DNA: TGCAGTGCTAGAGATTCTAGGGGGCCCGGCTACGAGCAGTACTTC
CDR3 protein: CSARDSRGPGYEQYF

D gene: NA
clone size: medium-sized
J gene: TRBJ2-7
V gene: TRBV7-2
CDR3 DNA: TGTGCCAGCAGCTTAGCGCGGCAGTGGGAGCAGTACTTC
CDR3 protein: CASSLARQWEQYF

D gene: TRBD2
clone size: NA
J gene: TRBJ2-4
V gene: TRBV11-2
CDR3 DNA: TGTGCCAGCAGCCGAAGGACTAGCGGGGGGGTAGCCAAAAACATTCAGTACTTC
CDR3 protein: CASSRRTSGGVAKNIQYF

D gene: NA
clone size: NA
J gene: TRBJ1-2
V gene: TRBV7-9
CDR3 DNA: TGTGCCAGCAGCACAGCAGGACTCTATGGCTACACCTTC
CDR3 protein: CASSTAGLYGYTF

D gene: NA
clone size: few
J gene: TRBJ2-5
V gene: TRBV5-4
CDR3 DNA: TGTGCCAGCAGCAGAACTAGGGTAGAGACCCAGTACTTC
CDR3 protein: CASSRTRVETQYF

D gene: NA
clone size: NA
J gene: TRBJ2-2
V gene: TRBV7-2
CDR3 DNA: TGTGCCAGCAGCAGAGGTTCGGGACAATACGGGGAGCTGTTTTTT
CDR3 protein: CASSRGSGQYGELFF

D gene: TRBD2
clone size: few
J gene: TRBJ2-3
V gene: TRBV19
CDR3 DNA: TGTGCCAGTAGTCCTAGCGGGGCTGGTACGCAGTATTTT
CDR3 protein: CASSPSGAGTQYF

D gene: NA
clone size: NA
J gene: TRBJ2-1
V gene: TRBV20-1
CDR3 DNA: TGCAGTGCTGGGGCGATAGGTGCGGGGCTCATAGGGGGGCAGTTCTTC
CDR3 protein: CSAGAIGAGLIGGQFF

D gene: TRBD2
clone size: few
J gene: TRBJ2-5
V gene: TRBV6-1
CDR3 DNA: TGTGCCAGCAGCCCACTCGATGCGGGGGTGGAGACCCAGTACTTC
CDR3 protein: CASSPLDAGVETQYF

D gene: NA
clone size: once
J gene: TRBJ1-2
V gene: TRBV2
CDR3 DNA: TGTGCCAGCAGGAGGGACATCAGCTATGGCTACACCTTC
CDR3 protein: CASRRDISYGYTF

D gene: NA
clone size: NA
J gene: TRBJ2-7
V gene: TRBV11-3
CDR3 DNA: TGTGCCAGCAGCCGAGTGTTGGGCTCCTACGAGCAGTACTTC
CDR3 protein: CASSRVLGSYEQYF

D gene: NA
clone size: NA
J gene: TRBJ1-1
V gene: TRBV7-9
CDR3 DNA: TGTGCCAGCAGCTTAGTTAGGGGCTCTGAAGCTTTCTTT
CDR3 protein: CASSLVRGSEAFF

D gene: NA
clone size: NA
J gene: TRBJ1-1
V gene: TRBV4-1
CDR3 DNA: TGCGCCAGCGCCATAACAGGTTACCGAGAGGAAAGCACTGAAGCTTTCTTT
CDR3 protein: CASAITGYREESTEAFF

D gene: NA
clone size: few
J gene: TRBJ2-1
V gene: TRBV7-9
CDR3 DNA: TGTGCCAGCAGCTTCAACTCTGGGCAGTTCTTC
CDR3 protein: CASSFNSGQFF

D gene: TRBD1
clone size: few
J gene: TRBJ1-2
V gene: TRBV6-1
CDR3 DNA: TGTGCCATCAGAGGGGGCCAGGGCGGCTACACCTTC
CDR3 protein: CAIRGGQGGYTF

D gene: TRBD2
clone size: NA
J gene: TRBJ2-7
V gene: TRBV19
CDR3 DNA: TGTGCCAGTAGTATTGGGGCTAGCGGAGCCTACGAGCAGTACTTC
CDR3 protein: CASSIGASGAYEQYF

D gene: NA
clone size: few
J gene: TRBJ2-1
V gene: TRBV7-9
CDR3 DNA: TGTGCCAGCAGCTCCTTATTCGGGAGATACAATGAGCAGTTCTTC
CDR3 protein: CASSSLFGRYNEQFF

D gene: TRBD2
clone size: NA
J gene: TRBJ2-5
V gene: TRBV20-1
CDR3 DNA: TGCAGTGCCCCAATCGGCGGGGGGGGGGAGACCCAGTACTTC
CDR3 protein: CSAPIGGGGETQYF

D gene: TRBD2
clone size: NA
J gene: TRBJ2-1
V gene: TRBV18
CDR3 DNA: TGTGCCAGCTCGGGAGGACTAGCGGGGGGCGATGAGCAGTTCTTC
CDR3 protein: CASSGGLAGGDEQFF

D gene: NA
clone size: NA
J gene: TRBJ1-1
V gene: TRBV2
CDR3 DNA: TGTGCCAGCATATTGGTAAGGGGGAGCGCTTTCTTT
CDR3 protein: CASILVRGSAFF

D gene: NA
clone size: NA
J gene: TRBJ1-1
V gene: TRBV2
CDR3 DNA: TGTGCCAGCAGTCCACAGACTGAAGCTTTCTTT
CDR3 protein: CASSPQTEAFF